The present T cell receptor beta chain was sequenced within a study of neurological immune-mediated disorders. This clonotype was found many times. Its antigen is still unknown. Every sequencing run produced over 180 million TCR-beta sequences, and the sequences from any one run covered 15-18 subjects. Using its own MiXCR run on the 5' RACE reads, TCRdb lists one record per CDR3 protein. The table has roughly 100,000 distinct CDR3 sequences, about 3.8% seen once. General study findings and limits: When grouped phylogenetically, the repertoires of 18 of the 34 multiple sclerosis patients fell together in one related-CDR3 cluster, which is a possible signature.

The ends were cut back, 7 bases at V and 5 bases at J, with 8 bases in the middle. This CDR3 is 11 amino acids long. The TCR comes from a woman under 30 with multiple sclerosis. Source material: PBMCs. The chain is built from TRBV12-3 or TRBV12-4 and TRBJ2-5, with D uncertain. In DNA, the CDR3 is TGTGCCAGCACCTTAGGGGAGACCCAGTACTTC. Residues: CASTLGETQYF.